This T cell receptor beta chain was found in a study of CXCR3-negative and CXCR3-positive naive CD8 T cells. CD45RO-CCR7+CD27+CD95- marked naive CD8+ T cells. Study-level findings and limits: Researchers report that CXCR3-positive naive cells carry more hydrophobic TRB CDR3s than CXCR3-negative naive cells.

TRB cDNA was prepared as libraries by UMI-labeled 5' RACE. TCRdb re-called the 5' RACE reads and gives one entry per CDR3 protein, without DNA. The table lists 45,000 to 75,000 distinct CDR3 sequences. As concerns this clonotype: Its antigen is not known.

From germline, CDR1 is SGHAT and CDR2 FQNNGV. The CDR3 totals 15 residues. This sequence was found in a human donor in good health. Some clones in this sample may be carry-over from other donors' samples. The rearrangement joins TRBV11-2 to TRBJ2-1; checking the TCRdb D call of TRBD2 is not possible without DNA. The source material was naive CXCR3- CD8+ T cells from blood. The subset is: CD45RO-CCR7+CD27+CD95- naive CD8+ T cells lacking CXCR3 (TNR3-). CDR3 loop: CASSFRLAGGNEQFF.